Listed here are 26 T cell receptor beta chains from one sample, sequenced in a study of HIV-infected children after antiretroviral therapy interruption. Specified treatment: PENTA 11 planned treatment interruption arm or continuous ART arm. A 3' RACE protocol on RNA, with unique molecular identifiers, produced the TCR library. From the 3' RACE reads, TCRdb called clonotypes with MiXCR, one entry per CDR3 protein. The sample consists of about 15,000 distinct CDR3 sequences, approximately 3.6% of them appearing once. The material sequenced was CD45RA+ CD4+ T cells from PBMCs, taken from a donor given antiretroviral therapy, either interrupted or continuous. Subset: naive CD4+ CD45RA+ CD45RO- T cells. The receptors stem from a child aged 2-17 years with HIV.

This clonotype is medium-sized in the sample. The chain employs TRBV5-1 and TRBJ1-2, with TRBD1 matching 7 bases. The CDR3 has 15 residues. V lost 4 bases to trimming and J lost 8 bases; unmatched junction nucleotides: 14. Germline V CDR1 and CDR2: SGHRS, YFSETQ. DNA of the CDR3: TGCGCCAGCAGCCTCAGACAGGGAGGACAAGAGGGCTACACCTTC. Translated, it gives CASSLRQGGQEGYTF.

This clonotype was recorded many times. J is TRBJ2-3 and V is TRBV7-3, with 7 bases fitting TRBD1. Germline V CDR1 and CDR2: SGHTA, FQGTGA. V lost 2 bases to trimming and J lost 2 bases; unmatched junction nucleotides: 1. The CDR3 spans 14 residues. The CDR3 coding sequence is TGTGCCAGCAGCTTAGGACAGGCCACAGATACGCAGTATTTT. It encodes CASSLGQATDTQYF.

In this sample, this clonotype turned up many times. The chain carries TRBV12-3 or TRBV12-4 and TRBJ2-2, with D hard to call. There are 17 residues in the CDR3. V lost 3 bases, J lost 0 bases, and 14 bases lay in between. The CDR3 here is CASSFYKWNANTGELFF. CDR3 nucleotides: TGTGCCAGCAGTTTCTATAAGTGGAACGCGAACACCGGGGAGCTGTTTTTT.

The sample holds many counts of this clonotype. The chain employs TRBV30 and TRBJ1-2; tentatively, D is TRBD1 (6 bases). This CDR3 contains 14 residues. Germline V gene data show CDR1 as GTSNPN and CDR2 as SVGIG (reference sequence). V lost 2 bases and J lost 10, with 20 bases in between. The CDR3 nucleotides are TGTGCCTGGAGTCGGGACAACTCAAACTCCGACTACACCTTC. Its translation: CAWSRDNSNSDYTF. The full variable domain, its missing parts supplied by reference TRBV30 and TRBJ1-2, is SQTIHQWPATLVQPVGSPLSLECTVEGTSNPNLYWYRQAAGRGLQLLFYSVGIGQISSEVPQNLSASRPQDRQFILSSKKLLLSDSGFYLCAWSRDNSNSDYTFGSGTRLTVV.

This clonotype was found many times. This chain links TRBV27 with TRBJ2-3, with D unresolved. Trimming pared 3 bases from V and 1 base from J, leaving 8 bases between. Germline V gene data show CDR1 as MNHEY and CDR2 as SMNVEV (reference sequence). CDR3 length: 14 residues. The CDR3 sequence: CASSFGVGTDTQYF. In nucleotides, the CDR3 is TGTGCCAGCAGTTTTGGGGTCGGCACAGATACGCAGTATTTT.

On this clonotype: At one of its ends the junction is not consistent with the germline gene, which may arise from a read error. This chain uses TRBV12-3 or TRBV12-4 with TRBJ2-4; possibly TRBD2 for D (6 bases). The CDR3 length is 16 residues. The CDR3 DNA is TGTGCAAGCAGCTCGGGGACTGGGGGTAGTCAAAACACCTTGTACTTT. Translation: CASSSGTGGSQNTLYF.

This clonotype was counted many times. The CDR3 here is CASRERQGDEQYF. The CDR3 nucleotides are TGTGCCAGCAGGGAGAGACAGGGCGACGAGCAGTACTTC. The chain recombines TRBV21-1 with TRBJ2-7; TRBD1 is the table's D call and was not checked against the DNA. TRBV21-1 is flagged as a pseudogene. The CDR3 is 13 amino acids.

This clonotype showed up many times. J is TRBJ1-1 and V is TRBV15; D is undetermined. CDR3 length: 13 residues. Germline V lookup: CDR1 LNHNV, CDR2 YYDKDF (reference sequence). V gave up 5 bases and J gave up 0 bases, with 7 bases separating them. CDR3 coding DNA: TGTGCCACCAGCCGGACGGTGAACACTGAAGCTTTCTTT. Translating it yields CATSRTVNTEAFF.

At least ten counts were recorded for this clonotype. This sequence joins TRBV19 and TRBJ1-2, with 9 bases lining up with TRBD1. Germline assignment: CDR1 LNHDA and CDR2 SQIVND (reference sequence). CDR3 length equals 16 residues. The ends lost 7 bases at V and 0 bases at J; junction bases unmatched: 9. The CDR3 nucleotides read TGTGCCAGTACTGGGACAGGGTCCATTTCTAACTATGGCTACACCTTC. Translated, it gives CASTGTGSISNYGYTF.

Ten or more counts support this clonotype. CDR3 in DNA: TGTGCCAGCAGCTTGAGGCGGCGGGGCACAGATACGCAGTATTTT. Residues: CASSLRRRGTDTQYF. The V and J genes are TRBV5-6 and TRBJ2-3, with D possibly matching TRBD2 (5 bases). Trimming took 1 base from V and 1 from J, leaving 10 bases between them. The length of the CDR3 is 15 residues. The germline V gene has CDR1 SGHDT and CDR2 YYEEEE. The variable domain in full, completed from reference TRBV5-6 and TRBJ2-3, reads DAGVTQSPTHLIKTRGQQVTLRCSPKSGHDTVSWYQQALGQGPQFIFQYYEEEERQRGNFPDRFSGHQFPNYSSELNVNALLLGDSALYLCASSLRRRGTDTQYFGPGTRLTVL.

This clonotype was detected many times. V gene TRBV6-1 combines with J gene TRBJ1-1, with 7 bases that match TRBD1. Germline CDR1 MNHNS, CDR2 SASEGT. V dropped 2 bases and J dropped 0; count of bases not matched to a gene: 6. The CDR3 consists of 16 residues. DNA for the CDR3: TGTGCCAGCAGTGAACGCGCGACAGGGATGAACACTGAAGCTTTCTTT. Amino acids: CASSERATGMNTEAFF.

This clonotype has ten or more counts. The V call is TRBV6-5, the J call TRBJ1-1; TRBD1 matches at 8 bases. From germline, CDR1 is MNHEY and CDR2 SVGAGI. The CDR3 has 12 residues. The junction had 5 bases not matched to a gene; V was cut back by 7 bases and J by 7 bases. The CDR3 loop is CASIDRGVEAFF. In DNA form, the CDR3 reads TGTGCCAGCATCGACAGGGGAGTTGAAGCTTTCTTT.

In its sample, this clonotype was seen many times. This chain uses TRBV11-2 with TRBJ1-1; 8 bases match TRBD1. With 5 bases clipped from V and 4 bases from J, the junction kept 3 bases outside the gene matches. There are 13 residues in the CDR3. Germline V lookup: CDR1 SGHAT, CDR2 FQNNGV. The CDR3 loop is CASSVDRGTEAFF. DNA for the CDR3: TGTGCCAGCAGCGTCGACAGGGGCACTGAAGCTTTCTTT.

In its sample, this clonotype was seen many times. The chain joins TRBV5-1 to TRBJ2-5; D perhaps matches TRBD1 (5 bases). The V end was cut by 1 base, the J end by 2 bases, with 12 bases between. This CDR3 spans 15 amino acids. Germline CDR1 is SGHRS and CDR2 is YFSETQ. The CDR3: CASSLTVRAQETQYF. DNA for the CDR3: TGCGCCAGCAGCTTGACAGTCAGGGCTCAAGAGACCCAGTACTTC.

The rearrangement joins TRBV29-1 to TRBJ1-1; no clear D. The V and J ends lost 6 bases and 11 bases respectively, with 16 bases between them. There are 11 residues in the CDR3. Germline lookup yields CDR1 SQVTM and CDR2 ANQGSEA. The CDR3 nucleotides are TGCAGCGTCTCTGGGGTCAAAGGGGCTTTCTTT. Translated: CSVSGVKGAFF.

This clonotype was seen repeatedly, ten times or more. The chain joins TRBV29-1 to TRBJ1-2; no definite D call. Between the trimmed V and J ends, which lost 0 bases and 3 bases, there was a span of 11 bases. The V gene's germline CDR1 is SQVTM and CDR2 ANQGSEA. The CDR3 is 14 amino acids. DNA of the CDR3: TGCAGCGTTGAAGATCCTGGCCAGTACTATGGCTACACCTTC. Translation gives CSVEDPGQYYGYTF.

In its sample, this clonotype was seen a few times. The CDR3 nucleotides are TGTGCCAGCAGTCTCAACTTGAACACTGAAGCTTTCTTT. Protein sequence: CASSLNLNTEAFF. The genes are TRBV28 and TRBJ1-1; D is uncertain. Germline V gives CDR1 MDHEN, CDR2 SYDVKM. V lost 5 bases to trimming and J lost 0 bases, with 7 bases between them. The length of the CDR3 is 13 residues.

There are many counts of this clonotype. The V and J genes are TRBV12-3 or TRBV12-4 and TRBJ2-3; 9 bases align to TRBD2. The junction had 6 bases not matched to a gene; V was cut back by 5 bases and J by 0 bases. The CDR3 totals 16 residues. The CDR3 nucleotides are TGTGCCAGCAGTCCGCAGACTAGCGGTAGCACAGATACGCAGTATTTT. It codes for CASSPQTSGSTDTQYF.

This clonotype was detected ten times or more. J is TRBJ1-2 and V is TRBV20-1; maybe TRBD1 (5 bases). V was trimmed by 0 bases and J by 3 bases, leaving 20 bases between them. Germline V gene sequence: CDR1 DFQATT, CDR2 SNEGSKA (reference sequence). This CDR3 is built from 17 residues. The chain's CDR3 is CSARDDLAGGTDYGYTF. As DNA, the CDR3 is TGCAGTGCTAGAGATGATTTGGCCGGGGGGACGGACTATGGCTACACCTTC.

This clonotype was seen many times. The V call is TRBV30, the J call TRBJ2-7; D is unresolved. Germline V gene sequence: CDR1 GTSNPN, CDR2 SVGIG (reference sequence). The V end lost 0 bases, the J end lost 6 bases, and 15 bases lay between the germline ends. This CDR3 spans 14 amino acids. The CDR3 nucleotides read TGTGCCTGGAGTGTACTTGCCGTCGGCCGCGAGCAGTACTTC. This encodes CAWSVLAVGREQYF.

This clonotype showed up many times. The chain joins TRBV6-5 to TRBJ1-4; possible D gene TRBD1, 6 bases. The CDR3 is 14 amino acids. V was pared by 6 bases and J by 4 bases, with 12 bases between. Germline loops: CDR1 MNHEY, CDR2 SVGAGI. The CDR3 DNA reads TGTGCCAGCAGGACGGACAGCCTTAATGAAAAACTGTTTTTT. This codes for CASRTDSLNEKLFF.

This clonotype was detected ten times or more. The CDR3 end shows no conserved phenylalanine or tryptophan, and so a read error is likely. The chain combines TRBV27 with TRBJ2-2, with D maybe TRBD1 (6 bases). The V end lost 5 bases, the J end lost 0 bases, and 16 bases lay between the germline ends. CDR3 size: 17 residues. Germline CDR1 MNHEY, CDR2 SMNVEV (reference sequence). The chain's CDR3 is CASSLRTDRSNTGELFV. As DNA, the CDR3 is TGTGCCAGCAGTCTGCGAACCGACAGGTCGAACACCGGGGAGCTGTTTGTT.

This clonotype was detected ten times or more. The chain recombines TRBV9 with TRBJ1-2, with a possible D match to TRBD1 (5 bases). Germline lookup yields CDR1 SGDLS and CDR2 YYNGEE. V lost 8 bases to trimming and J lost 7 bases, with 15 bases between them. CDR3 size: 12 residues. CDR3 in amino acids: CARACRELGYTF. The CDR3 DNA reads TGTGCCAGGGCGTGCAGGGAACTTGGCTACACCTTC.

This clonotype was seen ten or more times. As DNA, the CDR3 is TGTGCCAGCAGTGAGGGTTACTATGGCTACACCTTC. It yields the protein CASSEGYYGYTF. The V call is TRBV2, the J call TRBJ1-2; unclear D gene. Looked up from germline, CDR1 is SNHLY and CDR2 is FYNNEI. Trimming took 3 bases from V and 3 from J, leaving 5 bases between them. CDR3 length: 12 amino acids.

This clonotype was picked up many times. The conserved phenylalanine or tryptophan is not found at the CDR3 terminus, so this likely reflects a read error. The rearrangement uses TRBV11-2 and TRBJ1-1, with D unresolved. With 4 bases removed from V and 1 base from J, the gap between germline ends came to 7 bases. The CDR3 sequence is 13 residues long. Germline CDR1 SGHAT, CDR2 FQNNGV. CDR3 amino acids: CASSYGQNTEAFL. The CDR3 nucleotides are TGTGCCAGCAGCTACGGCCAGAACACTGAAGCTTTCTTA.

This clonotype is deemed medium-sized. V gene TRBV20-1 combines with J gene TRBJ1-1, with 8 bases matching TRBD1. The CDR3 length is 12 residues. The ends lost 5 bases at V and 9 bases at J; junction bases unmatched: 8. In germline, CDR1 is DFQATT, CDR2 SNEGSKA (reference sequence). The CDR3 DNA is TGCAGTGCTCCGGACAGGGAGGGGCAAGCTTTCTTT. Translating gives CSAPDREGQAFF.